These 11 T cell receptor beta chains share one sample of origin, sequenced in a study of blood T cell repertoires in COVID-19. Some clones are missing from TCRdb's copy, which holds only in-frame ones; the method was immunoSEQ multiplex PCR. This sample has about 160,000 clones, with roughly four fifths found just once. The sample was PBMCs or T cells enriched from blood (not recorded which). The receptors here all came from a man in his forties or fifties who had recovered from COVID-19.

This rearrangement joins TRBV5-6 to TRBJ1-5, with 11 bases fitting TRBD1. The CDR3 contains 17 residues. Germline V gene lookup returns CDR1 SGHDT and CDR2 YYEEEE. V gave up 0 bases and J gave up 0 bases; unmatched junction bases: 2. DNA of the CDR3: TGTGCCAGCAGCTTGGGGACAGGGGGCTATAGCAATCAGCCCCAGCATTTT. Amino acids: CASSLGTGGYSNQPQHF.

The V and J genes are TRBV19 and TRBJ1-4, with a tentative D call TRBD1 (5 bases). CDR1 is LNHDA and CDR2 is SQIVND in the germline V gene (reference sequence). CDR3 length: 14 amino acids. The V and J ends lost 7 bases and 8 bases respectively, with 17 bases between them. The CDR3 nucleotides are TGTGCCAGTAATGCGGGGACCGCGGGGGAAAAACTGTTTTTT. This sequence encodes CASNAGTAGEKLFF.

This clone was picked up a small number of times. The V call is TRBV9, the J call TRBJ1-4; no clear D. The CDR3 has 15 residues. V lost 0 bases, J lost 8 bases, and 14 bases lay in between. Germline CDR1 is SGDLS and CDR2 is YYNGEE. The CDR3 region has the DNA TGTGCCAGCAGCGTAGATAGCTGGGTCGGGGAAAAACTGTTTTTT. It codes for CASSVDSWVGEKLFF.

V gene TRBV7-9 combines with J gene TRBJ2-1; weak D call: TRBD2 (6 bases). The CDR3 spans 12 residues. The V and J ends lost 3 bases and 7 bases respectively, with 7 bases between them. The germline gives CDR1 SEHNR, CDR2 FQNEAQ (reference sequence). This CDR3 reads CASSFGTNEQFF. Written as DNA, the CDR3 is TGTGCCAGCAGCTTTGGGACTAATGAGCAGTTCTTC.

This sequence joins TRBV2 and TRBJ2-7, with TRBD1 matching over 7 bases. The ends lost 7 bases at V and 0 bases at J; junction bases unmatched: 12. CDR3 length: 16 residues. Germline V CDR1 and CDR2: SNHLY, FYNNEI. CDR3 nucleotide sequence: TGTGCCAGCAACCTCACTCCGGGACAGAGCTCCTACGAGCAGTACTTC. Residues: CASNLTPGQSSYEQYF. Full variable domain (missing parts from reference TRBV2 and TRBJ2-7): EPEVTQTPSHQVTQMGQEVILRCVPISNHLYFYWYRQILGQKVEFLVSFYNNEISEKSEIFDDQFSVERPDGSNFTLKIRSTKLEDSAMYFCASNLTPGQSSYEQYFGPGTRLTVT.

The rearrangement uses TRBV6-2 or TRBV6-3 and TRBJ2-2; the D is unclear. The CDR3 has 14 residues. The V gene's germline CDR1 is MNHEY and CDR2 SVGEGT. V lost 5 bases and J 6 bases, leaving 13 bases between the germline ends. The CDR3 region has the DNA TGTGCCAGCAGTCCACCCGTCGAGGCCGGGGAGCTGTTTTTT. Protein product: CASSPPVEAGELFF.

This clone was recorded only once. The gene calls are TRBV2 and TRBJ2-7; 10 nucleotides match TRBD1. Unmatched junction bases numbered 7, after V lost 8 bases and J lost 6 bases. CDR1 and CDR2 from the germline V gene are SNHLY and FYNNEI. This CDR3 has 13 residues. The CDR3 region has the DNA TGTGCCAGCTCCAGCGGGACAGGGGTCGAGCAGTACTTC. It specifies CASSSGTGVEQYF. Together with reference TRBV2 and TRBJ2-7, the CDR3 gives the full variable domain: EPEVTQTPSHQVTQMGQEVILRCVPISNHLYFYWYRQILGQKVEFLVSFYNNEISEKSEIFDDQFSVERPDGSNFTLKIRSTKLEDSAMYFCASSSGTGVEQYFGPGTRLTVT.

This clone has a single count. The chain couples TRBV7-3 to TRBJ2-2; D unresolved. V was cut by 5 bases and J by 4 bases, with 8 bases left in between. CDR3 size: 13 residues. Germline V CDR1 and CDR2: SGHTA, FQGTGA. CDR3 residues: CASSRVVTGELFF. The DNA for the CDR3 is TGTGCCAGCAGCAGAGTAGTCACCGGGGAGCTGTTTTTT.

This chain links TRBV19 with TRBJ1-5; D might be TRBD1 (6 bases). The CDR3 is 16 residues long. With 6 bases removed from V and 1 base from J, the gap between germline ends came to 16 bases. Germline V gives CDR1 LNHDA, CDR2 SQIVND (reference sequence). DNA for the CDR3: TGTGCCAGTAGCACCCCAGGGGATAGGAGCAATCAGCCCCAGCATTTT. Encoded protein: CASSTPGDRSNQPQHF.

This clone showed up just once. The chain uses TRBV3-1 (or the pseudogene TRBV3-2) and TRBJ2-7, with TRBD2 identical over 10 bases. V shed 2 bases and J 5 bases; nucleotides not matched to a gene: 15. The V gene's germline CDR1 is LGHDT and CDR2 YNNKEL (reference sequence). The CDR3 is 18 amino acids. The CDR3 spells CASSQPTQAGGQLNEQYF. As DNA, the CDR3 is TGTGCCAGCAGCCAACCGACCCAAGCGGGGGGGCAGTTGAACGAGCAGTACTTC.

This chain links TRBV11-1 with TRBJ1-1; TRBD1 matches at 10 bases. CDR1 is SGHAT and CDR2 is FQDESV in the germline V gene (reference sequence). V was clipped by 4 bases and J by 4 bases; unmatched bases: 6. The CDR3 consists of 15 residues. The CDR3 loop reads CASSSRQGASTEAFF. CDR3 bases: TGTGCCAGCAGCTCTAGACAGGGGGCAAGCACTGAAGCTTTCTTT.